The TCR beta chain described here comes from a study of PD-1 blockade in classical Hodgkin lymphoma. The assay was immunoSEQ multiplex PCR, and TCRdb's table has in-frame clones only and misses some. Among more than 70,000 clones listed, around 90% were seen once. Study conclusions and caveats: Newly diagnosed patients had diversity similar to the baseline diversity of complete responders. Reports indicated that newly diagnosed patients had lower baseline TCR diversity than healthy donors did. A significant rise in TCR diversity was seen by C4D1 for CD4+ cells but not for CD8+ cells.

Notes on this clone: Its antigen is as yet unknown.

Each patient relapsed following autologous stem cell transplantation, and prior brentuximab vedotin exposure differed. Patients reached a best response of complete response, partial response or progressive disease. Germline V gives CDR1 MDHEN, CDR2 SYDVKM. The CDR3 loop spans 14 amino acids. Between the trimmed V and J ends, which lost 5 bases and 2 bases, there was a span of 12 bases. Sequenced material: peripheral blood mononuclear cells (PBMCs), taken before the second cycle of nivolumab. This clonotype was obtained from a human donor with classical Hodgkin lymphoma. The gene calls are TRBV28 and TRBJ2-5; no clear D gene. The CDR3 loop is CASSQLRFQETQYF. CDR3 in DNA: TGTGCCAGCAGTCAGCTCCGGTTTCAAGAGACCCAGTACTTC.